A selection of T cell receptor beta chains follows, all from one sample in a study of blood T cell repertoires in COVID-19. The repertoire was sequenced with immunoSEQ multiplex PCR; TCRdb's copy has only in-frame clones and lacks some. Of 90,000 to 130,000 clones in the sample, 85% were seen once. The sequenced sample was peripheral blood. The origin of the receptors is a man in his forties with acute or convalescent COVID-19. Both conserved end residues are part of each CDR3. The D gene is left open where the match is weak. Only part of the rows carry a size: once, few, many, or a class if the clone is expanded.

>TRBV28|TRBJ2-1|TRBD2|once
TGTGCCAGCAGTTCCGGGACTAGCGGGAGTAGTTTGTATGAGCAGTTCTTC
CASSSGTSGSSLYEQFF
>TRBV4-3|TRBJ2-7|NA|NA
TGCGCCAGCAGCCACTCAGAGGGCGCAAGGTCCTACGAGCAGTACTTC
CASSHSEGARSYEQYF
>TRBV28|TRBJ2-5|TRBD1|NA
TGTGCCAGCAGCCTCCTCCCGGGACAGATACAAGAGACCCAGTACTTC
CASSLLPGQIQETQYF
>TRBV2|TRBJ2-3|NA|NA
TGTGCCAGCCATCACACGTATCTAGGTACGCAGTATTTT
CASHHTYLGTQYF
>TRBV6-5|TRBJ2-3|NA|NA
TGTGCCAGCAGTTACTCCGGGACTAGCACAGATACGCAGTATTTT
CASSYSGTSTDTQYF
>TRBV11-1|TRBJ2-7|TRBD1|NA
TGTGCCAGCAGCGTCCCGGAGACAGGGTTAGTCTACGAGCAGTACTTC
CASSVPETGLVYEQYF
>TRBV4-1|TRBJ1-1|NA|NA
TGCGCCAGCAGCCATCCAACTATGAACACTGAAGCTTTCTTT
CASSHPTMNTEAFF
>TRBV25-1|TRBJ2-2|TRBD1|NA
TGTGCCAGCAGTTTCCACAGGGGGCCGGGCGGGGAGCTGTTTTTT
CASSFHRGPGGELFF
>TRBV5-1|TRBJ1-2|NA|NA
TGCGCCAGCAGCTTGGTTGGGGGCAAGGACTATGGCTACACCTTC
CASSLVGGKDYGYTF
>TRBV7-9|TRBJ1-2|NA|NA
TGTGCCAGCAGTCGGCCGGCGGGAACAGGACTGCGTGGCTACACCTTC
CASSRPAGTGLRGYTF
>TRBV5-6|TRBJ2-5|NA|NA
TGTGCCAGCAGCCCTACCCTGAAGGAGACCCAGTACTTC
CASSPTLKETQYF
>TRBV7-8|TRBJ1-6|NA|NA
TGTGCCAGCAGCTTCAACCGGGACACTAATTCACCCCTCCACTTT
CASSFNRDTNSPLHF
>TRBV5-4|TRBJ2-2|NA|NA
TGTGCCAGCGCTCCCGGACTTTCTAACACCGGGGAGCTGTTTTTT
CASAPGLSNTGELFF
>TRBV18|TRBJ2-2|NA|many
TGTGCCAGCTCACCATCCAGGTTCAACACCGGGGAGCTGTTTTTT
CASSPSRFNTGELFF
>TRBV4-3|TRBJ1-4|NA|NA
TGCGCCAGCAGCCAAGACCTGCAACGGGGGTTTTTCGGAAAACTGTTTTTT
CASSQDLQRGFFGKLFF
>TRBV3-1/TRBV3-2|TRBJ2-1|TRBD2|NA
TGTGCCAGCAGCCGCCCACTAGCGGGCCCCTACAATGAGCAGTTCTTC
CASSRPLAGPYNEQFF
>TRBV7-2|TRBJ1-3|NA|NA
TGTGCCAGCAGCTCGCCTAAAATGAGCTCTGGAAACACCATATATTTT
CASSSPKMSSGNTIYF
>TRBV29-1|TRBJ2-1|TRBD1|NA
TGCAGCCGTTCGATATTAGGGACAGGGGAATACAATGAGCAGTTCTTC
CSRSILGTGEYNEQFF
>TRBV13|TRBJ1-4|NA|NA
TGTGCCAGCAGCGGCGGGGTTAATGAAAAACTGTTTTTT
CASSGGVNEKLFF
>TRBV5-1|TRBJ1-4|NA|NA
TGCGCCAGCAGCTTGGCCGACAGTGCAACTAATGAAAAACTGTTTTTT
CASSLADSATNEKLFF
>TRBV7-2|TRBJ1-2|NA|NA
TGTGCCAGCAGCTTACAGGGGATGGATGGCTACACCTTC
CASSLQGMDGYTF
>TRBV19|TRBJ2-2|NA|once
TGTGCCAGTAGTATGAGGGCCGGGGAGCTGTTTTTT
CASSMRAGELFF
>TRBV7-6|TRBJ2-3|NA|few
TGTGCCAGCAGCTTAGAGCCGGGCACAGATACGCAGTATTTT
CASSLEPGTDTQYF
>TRBV7-6|TRBJ1-6|NA|NA
TGTGCCAGCAGCTCTCTGGGCCTCAATTCACCCCTCCACTTT
CASSSLGLNSPLHF
>TRBV5-1|TRBJ2-3|TRBD1|NA
TGCGCCAGCAGACGACAGGGTTACACAGATACGCAGTATTTT
CASRRQGYTDTQYF
>TRBV3-1/TRBV3-2|TRBJ2-7|NA|few
TGTGCCAGCAGCACCCGGGGGATTAGCTCCTACGAGCAGTACTTC
CASSTRGISSYEQYF
>TRBV6-5|TRBJ1-5|NA|NA
TGTGCCAGCAGTCCACGGGAAGGTCAGCCCCAGCATTTT
CASSPREGQPQHF
>TRBV3-1/TRBV3-2|TRBJ2-7|NA|NA
TGTGCCAGCAGAGCGGGGGACAGGGCCTCCTACGAGCAGTACTTC
CASRAGDRASYEQYF
>TRBV7-8|TRBJ1-5|NA|NA
TGTGCCAGCAGCGCAGGGACAACGGGCAATCAGCCCCAGCATTTT
CASSAGTTGNQPQHF
>TRBV28|TRBJ2-3|TRBD2|NA
TGTGCCAGCAGGGAGAATGCGGGAGGGTGGACAGATACGCAGTATTTT
CASRENAGGWTDTQYF
>TRBV27|TRBJ2-1|TRBD2|many
TGTGCCAGCAGCTCGGGGGGCAATGAGCAGTTCTTC
CASSSGGNEQFF
>TRBV19|TRBJ1-5|TRBD1|NA
TGTGCCAGTAGTACAGGGACAGGGAGGAGCAATCAGCCCCAGCATTTT
CASSTGTGRSNQPQHF
>TRBV2|TRBJ2-1|TRBD1|NA
TGTGCCAGCAGCCTGGACAGGGGCAATGAGCAGTTCTTC
CASSLDRGNEQFF
>TRBV6-2/TRBV6-3|TRBJ1-5|TRBD1|NA
TGTGCCAGCAGTTCAGCCCGACAGGGCCGCAATCAGCCCCAGCATTTT
CASSSARQGRNQPQHF
>TRBV6-1|TRBJ2-3|TRBD2|NA
TGTGCCAGCAGTGAAGCGCGGGAGCGCAGCACAGATACGCAGTATTTT
CASSEARERSTDTQYF
>TRBV5-1|TRBJ2-1|TRBD2|NA
TGCGCCAGCAGCAGGACTAGCGGCACTGAGCAGTTCTTC
CASSRTSGTEQFF
>TRBV7-9|TRBJ1-1|NA|NA
TGTGCCAGCAGCTTGGAGACGAACACTGAAGCTTTCTTT
CASSLETNTEAFF
>TRBV18|TRBJ2-1|TRBD2|NA
TGTGCCAGCTCACCGGGACTAAGCTCCTACAATGAGCAGTTCTTC
CASSPGLSSYNEQFF
>TRBV7-3|TRBJ2-5|TRBD2|NA
TGTGCCAGCAGAAGACTCGCGGGGGGGCCTTACCTCTGTGAGACCCAGTACTTC
CASRRLAGGPYLCETQYF
>TRBV7-8|TRBJ2-7|NA|NA
TGTGCCAGCAGCTTAGCGCGAGGCCCGGGCGAGCAGTACTTC
CASSLARGPGEQYF
>TRBV5-8|TRBJ2-5|NA|NA
TGTGCCAGCAGCGTACGGACAGTCTTCCAAGAGACCCAGTACTTC
CASSVRTVFQETQYF
>TRBV9|TRBJ1-1|TRBD1|NA
TGTGCCAGCAGCGTAGAAGGGGGCTGGACTGAAGCTTTCTTT
CASSVEGGWTEAFF
>TRBV6-6|TRBJ2-5|TRBD2|NA
TGTGCCAGCACCGCCGGGACTAGCACGGAGACCCAGTACTTC
CASTAGTSTETQYF
>TRBV27|TRBJ1-5|NA|once
TGTGCCAGCACCCGGGCAGGGGGCAATCAGCCCCAGCATTTT
CASTRAGGNQPQHF
>TRBV23-1|TRBJ2-7|TRBD1|NA
TGCGCCAGCAGTCGCCCCCGGGGACAGGCATCCTACGAGCAGTACTTC
CASSRPRGQASYEQYF